This entry concerns a single TCR beta chain. Antigen unknown. PCR was performed using 60 Vbeta and 13 Jbeta primers. Only in-frame clones appear in the TCRdb table, and some are missing; sequencing was by immunoSEQ multiplex PCR. The table lists around 170,000 clones, approximately 80% of them singletons. The CDR3 sequence is 16 residues long. Germline CDR1 and CDR2: KGHSH and LQKENI. The V gene lost 1 base and the J gene lost 0 bases, with 7 bases spanning the gap. These data belong to a study of cytomegalovirus exposure and HLA in healthy donors. Broader study findings: In vitro testing confirmed a few CMV-associated chains as specific for CMV antigens. A later analysis showed HLA-associated TCR beta chains outstripping equally common others in clonal expansion.

There were likely unrecorded immune exposures, though donors were nominally healthy when sampled. This clonotype was sampled from a man aged 55 to 69 in good health and CMV-seronegative. This rearrangement joins TRBV18 to TRBJ2-6; D is unresolved. The sample was PBMCs. For the CDR3, the DNA is TGTGCCAGCTCACCACTACAGTCCTCTGGGGCCAACGTCCTGACTTTC. Translated, it gives CASSPLQSSGANVLTF.